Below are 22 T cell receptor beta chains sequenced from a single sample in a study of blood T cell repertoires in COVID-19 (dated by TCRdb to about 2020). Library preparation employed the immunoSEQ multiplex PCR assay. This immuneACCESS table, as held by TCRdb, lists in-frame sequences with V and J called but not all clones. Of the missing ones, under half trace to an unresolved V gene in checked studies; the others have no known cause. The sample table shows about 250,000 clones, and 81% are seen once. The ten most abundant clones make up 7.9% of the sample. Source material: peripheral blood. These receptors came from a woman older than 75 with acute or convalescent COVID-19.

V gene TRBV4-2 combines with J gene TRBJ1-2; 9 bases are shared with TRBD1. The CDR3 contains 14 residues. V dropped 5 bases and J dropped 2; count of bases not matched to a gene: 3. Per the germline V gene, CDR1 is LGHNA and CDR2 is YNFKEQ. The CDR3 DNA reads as TGTGCCAGCAGCGGGACAGGGAGGAACTATGGCTACACCTTC. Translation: CASSGTGRNYGYTF.

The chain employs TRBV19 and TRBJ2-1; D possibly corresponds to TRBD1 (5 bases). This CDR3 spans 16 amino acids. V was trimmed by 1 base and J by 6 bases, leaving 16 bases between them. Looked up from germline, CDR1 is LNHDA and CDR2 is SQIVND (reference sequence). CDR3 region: CASSIVHATGSNEQFF. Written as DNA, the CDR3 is TGTGCCAGTAGTATAGTTCACGCAACAGGTAGCAATGAGCAGTTCTTC. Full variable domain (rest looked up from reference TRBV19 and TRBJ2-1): DGGITQSPKYLFRKEGQNVTLSCEQNLNHDAMYWYRQDPGQGLRLIYYSQIVNDFQKGDIAEGYSVSREKKESFPLTVTSAQKNPTAFYLCASSIVHATGSNEQFFGPGTRLTVL.

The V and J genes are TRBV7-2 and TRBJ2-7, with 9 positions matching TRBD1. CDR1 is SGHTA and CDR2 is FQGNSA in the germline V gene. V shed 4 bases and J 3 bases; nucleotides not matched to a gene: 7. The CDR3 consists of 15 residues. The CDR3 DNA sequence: TGTGCCAGCAGCTCGGACAGGGGTGAAGTCTACGAGCAGTACTTC. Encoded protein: CASSSDRGEVYEQYF.

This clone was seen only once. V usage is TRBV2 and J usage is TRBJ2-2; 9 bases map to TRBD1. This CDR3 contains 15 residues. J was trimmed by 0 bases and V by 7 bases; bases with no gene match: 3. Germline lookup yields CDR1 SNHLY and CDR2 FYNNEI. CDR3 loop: CASNRDRANTGELFF. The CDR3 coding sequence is TGTGCCAGCAACCGGGACAGGGCGAACACCGGGGAGCTGTTTTTT.

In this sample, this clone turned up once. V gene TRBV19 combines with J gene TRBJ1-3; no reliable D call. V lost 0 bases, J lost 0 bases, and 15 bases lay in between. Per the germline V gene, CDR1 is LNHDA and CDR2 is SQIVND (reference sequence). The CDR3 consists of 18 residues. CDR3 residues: CASSIDPPGLNSGNTIYF. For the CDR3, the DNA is TGTGCCAGTAGTATAGACCCCCCTGGACTGAACTCTGGAAACACCATATATTTT.

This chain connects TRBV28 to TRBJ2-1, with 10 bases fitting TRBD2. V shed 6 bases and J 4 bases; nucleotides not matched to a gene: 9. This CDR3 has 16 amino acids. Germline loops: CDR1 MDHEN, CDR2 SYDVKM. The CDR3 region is CASRITLAGVYNEQFF. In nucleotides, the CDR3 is TGTGCCAGCAGGATAACCCTAGCGGGAGTTTACAATGAGCAGTTCTTC.

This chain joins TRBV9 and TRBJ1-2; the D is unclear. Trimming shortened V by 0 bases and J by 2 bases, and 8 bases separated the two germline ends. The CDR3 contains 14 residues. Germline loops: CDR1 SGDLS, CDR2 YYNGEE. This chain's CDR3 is CASSVGAGNYGYTF. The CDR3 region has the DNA TGTGCCAGCAGCGTAGGGGCAGGAAACTATGGCTACACCTTC.

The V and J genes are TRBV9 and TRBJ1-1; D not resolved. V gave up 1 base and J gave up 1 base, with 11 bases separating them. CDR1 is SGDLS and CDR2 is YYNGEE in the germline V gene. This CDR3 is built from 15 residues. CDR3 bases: TGTGCCAGCAGCGTAACCCACCAGTCGAACACTGAAGCTTTCTTT. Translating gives CASSVTHQSNTEAFF.

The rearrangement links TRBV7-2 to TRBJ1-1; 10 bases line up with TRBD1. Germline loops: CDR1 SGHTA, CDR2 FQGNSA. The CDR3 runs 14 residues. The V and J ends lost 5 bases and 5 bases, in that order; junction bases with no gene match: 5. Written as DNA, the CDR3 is TGTGCCAGCAGCACGCCGGGACAGGGGACTGAAGCTTTCTTT. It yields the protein CASSTPGQGTEAFF.

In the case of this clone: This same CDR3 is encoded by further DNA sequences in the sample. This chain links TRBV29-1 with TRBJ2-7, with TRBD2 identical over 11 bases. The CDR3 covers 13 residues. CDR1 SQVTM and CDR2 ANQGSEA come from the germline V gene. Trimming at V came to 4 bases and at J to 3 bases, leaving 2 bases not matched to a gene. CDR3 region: CSVAGTSGYEQYF. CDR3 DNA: TGCAGCGTTGCTGGGACTAGCGGCTACGAGCAGTACTTC.

The CDR3 region is CASSETGGGEKLFF. The CDR3 DNA reads as TGCGCCAGCAGCGAGACAGGTGGGGGTGAAAAACTGTTTTTT. The V gene is TRBV5-1, the J gene TRBJ1-4, with D maybe TRBD1 (6 bases). The CDR3 consists of 14 residues. The germline gives CDR1 SGHRS, CDR2 YFSETQ. V shed 4 bases and J shed 7 bases, with 14 bases lying between them.

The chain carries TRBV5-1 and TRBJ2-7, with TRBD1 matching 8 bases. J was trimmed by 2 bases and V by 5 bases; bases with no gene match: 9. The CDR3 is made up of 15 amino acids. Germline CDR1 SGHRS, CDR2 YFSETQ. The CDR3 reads CASRRGTGFAYEQYF. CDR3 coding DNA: TGCGCCAGCAGACGGGGGACAGGTTTTGCCTACGAGCAGTACTTC. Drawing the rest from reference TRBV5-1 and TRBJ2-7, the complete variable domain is KAGVTQTPRYLIKTRGQQVTLSCSPISGHRSVSWYQQTPGQGLQFLFEYFSETQRNKGNFPGRFSGRQFSNSRSEMNVSTLELGDSALYLCASRRGTGFAYEQYFGPGTRLTVT.

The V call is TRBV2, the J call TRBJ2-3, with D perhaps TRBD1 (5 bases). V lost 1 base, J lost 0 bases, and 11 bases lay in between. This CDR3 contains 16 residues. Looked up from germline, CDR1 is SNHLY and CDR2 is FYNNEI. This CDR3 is CASSEGRVPSTDTQYF. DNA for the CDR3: TGTGCCAGCAGTGAAGGCAGGGTCCCTAGCACAGATACGCAGTATTTT.

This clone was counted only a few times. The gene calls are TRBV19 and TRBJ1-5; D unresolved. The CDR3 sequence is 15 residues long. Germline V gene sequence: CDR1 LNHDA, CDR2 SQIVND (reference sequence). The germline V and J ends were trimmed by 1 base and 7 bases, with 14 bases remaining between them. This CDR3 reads CASSIGAVFPQPQHF. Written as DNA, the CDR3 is TGTGCCAGTAGTATAGGGGCTGTCTTCCCCCAGCCCCAGCATTTT. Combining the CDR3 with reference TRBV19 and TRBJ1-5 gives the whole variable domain DGGITQSPKYLFRKEGQNVTLSCEQNLNHDAMYWYRQDPGQGLRLIYYSQIVNDFQKGDIAEGYSVSREKKESFPLTVTSAQKNPTAFYLCASSIGAVFPQPQHFGDGTRLSIL.

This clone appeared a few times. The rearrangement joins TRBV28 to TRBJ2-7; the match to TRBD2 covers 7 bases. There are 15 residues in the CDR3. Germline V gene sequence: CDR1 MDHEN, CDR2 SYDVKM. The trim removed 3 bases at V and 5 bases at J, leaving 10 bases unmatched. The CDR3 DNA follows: TGTGCCAGCAGTTTGCACTTTAGCGGGTCCAACGAGCAGTACTTC. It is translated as CASSLHFSGSNEQYF. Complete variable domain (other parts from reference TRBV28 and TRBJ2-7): DVKVTQSSRYLVKRTGEKVFLECVQDMDHENMFWYRQDPGLGLRLIYFSYDVKMKEKGDIPEGYSVSREKKERFSLILESASTNQTSMYLCASSLHFSGSNEQYFGPGTRLTVT.

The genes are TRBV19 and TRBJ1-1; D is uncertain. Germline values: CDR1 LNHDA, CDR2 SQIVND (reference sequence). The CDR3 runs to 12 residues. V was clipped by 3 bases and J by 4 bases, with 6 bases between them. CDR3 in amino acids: CASSIPGTEAFF. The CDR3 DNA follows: TGTGCCAGTAGTATCCCAGGCACTGAAGCTTTCTTT.

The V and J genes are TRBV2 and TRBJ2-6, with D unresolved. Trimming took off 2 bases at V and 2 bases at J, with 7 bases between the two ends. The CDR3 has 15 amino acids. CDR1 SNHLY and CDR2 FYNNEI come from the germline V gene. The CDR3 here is CASSERHTGANVLTF. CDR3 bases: TGTGCCAGCAGTGAAAGACACACTGGGGCCAACGTCCTGACTTTC.

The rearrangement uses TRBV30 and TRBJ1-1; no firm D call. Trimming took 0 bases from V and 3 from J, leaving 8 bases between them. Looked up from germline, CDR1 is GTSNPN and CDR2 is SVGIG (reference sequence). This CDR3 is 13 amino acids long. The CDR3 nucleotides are TGTGCCTGGAGTGTAGGCCGGGACACTGAAGCTTTCTTT. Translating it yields CAWSVGRDTEAFF.

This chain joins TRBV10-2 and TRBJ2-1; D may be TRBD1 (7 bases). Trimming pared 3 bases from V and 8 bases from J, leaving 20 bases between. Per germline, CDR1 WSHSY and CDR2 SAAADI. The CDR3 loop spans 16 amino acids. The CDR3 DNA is TGCGCCAGCAGTGACCTCAAGGATACCAGGGGGGATGAGCAGTTCTTC. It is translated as CASSDLKDTRGDEQFF.

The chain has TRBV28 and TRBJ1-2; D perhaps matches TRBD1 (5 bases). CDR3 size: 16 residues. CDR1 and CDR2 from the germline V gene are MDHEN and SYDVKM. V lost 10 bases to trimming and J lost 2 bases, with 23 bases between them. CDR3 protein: CATTDSRGFRNYGYTF. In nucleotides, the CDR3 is TGTGCCACAACTGACTCAAGGGGTTTTAGGAACTATGGCTACACCTTC.

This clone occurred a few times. CDR3 DNA sequence: TGTGCCAGCAGCTTAAGGCGGGGGTGCAGGTGCGACAATGAAAAACTGTTTTTT. Amino acid sequence: CASSLRRGCRCDNEKLFF. The chain couples TRBV7-3 to TRBJ1-4; tentative D call: TRBD1 (5 bases). V was clipped by 1 base and J by 5 bases, with 20 bases between them. This CDR3 is built from 18 residues. Germline V gene sequence: CDR1 SGHTA, CDR2 FQGTGA.

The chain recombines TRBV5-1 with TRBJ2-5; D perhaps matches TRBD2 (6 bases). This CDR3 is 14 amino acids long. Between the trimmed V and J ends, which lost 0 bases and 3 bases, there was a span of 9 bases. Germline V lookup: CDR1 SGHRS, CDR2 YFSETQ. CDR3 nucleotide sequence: TGCGCCAGCAGCTTGGGGGCTAGCGAAGAGACCCAGTACTTC. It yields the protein CASSLGASEETQYF.